This T cell receptor beta chain stems from a study of cytomegalovirus exposure and HLA in healthy donors. It was with 60 Vbeta and 13 Jbeta primers that the PCR ran. The data were produced by immunoSEQ multiplex PCR, yet TCRdb's version contains in-frame clones alone and is incomplete. The sample yields about 160,000 clones, approximately 81% seen once. Remarks on this clone: As yet, its antigen is unknown.

Germline V gives CDR1 MDHEN, CDR2 SYDVKM. Losses at the gene ends were 5 bases for V and 4 bases for J; bases not matched to a gene: 9. The CDR3 length is 16 residues. Study-level findings and limits: Later findings reportedly placed an Asian-associated ancestry cluster below the approximately 670-donor mean for N-insertions.

This chain uses TRBV28 with TRBJ2-2, with 8 bases that match TRBD2. This TCR was recovered from a woman aged 18 to 35 in good health and CMV-seronegative. What was sequenced was PBMCs. CDR3 region: CASSPLGTSVTGELFF. DNA for the CDR3: TGTGCCAGCAGTCCTCTCGGGACTAGTGTCACCGGGGAGCTGTTTTTT. Full variable domain (outside the CDR3, taken from reference TRBV28 and TRBJ2-2): DVKVTQSSRYLVKRTGEKVFLECVQDMDHENMFWYRQDPGLGLRLIYFSYDVKMKEKGDIPEGYSVSREKKERFSLILESASTNQTSMYLCASSPLGTSVTGELFFGEGSRLTVL.